This T cell receptor (beta chain) is from a study of blood T cell repertoires in COVID-19. Turning to the study itself: Acute and convalescent COVID-19 specimens originated in the United States, Italy and Spain. In each case, the material was cDNA or gDNA derived from T cells, B-cell-depleted T cells, or PBMCs.

In the study's own analysis: Amplification from reference gene primers served as the basis for estimated nucleated cell counts. This table comes from immunoSEQ multiplex PCR, and its TCRdb copy is limited to in-frame clones, with some not included. Clone size and the V and J calls come from that table; the DNA yielded D and trimming. The sample has fewer than 70,000 clones, around 79% seen once. The CDR3 extends over 15 amino acids. Germline-derived CDR1 and CDR2 are SGHDT and YYEEEE. V was pared by 1 base and J by 2 bases, with 5 bases of the junction left unmatched. Sequenced sample: peripheral blood. This rearrangement joins TRBV5-6 to TRBJ2-7; 8 nucleotides agree with TRBD2. This receptor was identified in a human donor in a cohort sampled during active COVID-19. CDR3 nucleotide sequence: TGTGCCAGCAGCTTGAGGTTAGCGGGACCCTACGAGCAGTACTTC. Its protein product is CASSLRLAGPYEQYF. Complete variable domain (other parts from reference TRBV5-6 and TRBJ2-7): DAGVTQSPTHLIKTRGQQVTLRCSPKSGHDTVSWYQQALGQGPQFIFQYYEEEERQRGNFPDRFSGHQFPNYSSELNVNALLLGDSALYLCASSLRLAGPYEQYFGPGTRLTVT.